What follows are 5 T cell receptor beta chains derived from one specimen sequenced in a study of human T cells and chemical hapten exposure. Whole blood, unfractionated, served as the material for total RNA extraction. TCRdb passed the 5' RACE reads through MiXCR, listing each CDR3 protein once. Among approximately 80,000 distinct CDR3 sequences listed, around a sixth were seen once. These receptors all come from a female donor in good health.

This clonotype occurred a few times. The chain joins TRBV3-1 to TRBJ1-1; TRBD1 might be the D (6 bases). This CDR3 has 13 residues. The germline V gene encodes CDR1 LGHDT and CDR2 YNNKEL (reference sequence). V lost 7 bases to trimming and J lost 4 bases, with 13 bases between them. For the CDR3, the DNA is TGTGCCAGCATCTCTCGAGGGGGCACTGAAGCTTTCTTT. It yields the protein CASISRGGTEAFF. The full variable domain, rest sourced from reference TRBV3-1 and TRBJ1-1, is DTAVSQTPKYLVTQMGNDKSIKCEQNLGHDTMYWYKQDSKKFLKIMFSYNNKELIINETVPNRFSPKSPDKAHLNLHINSLELGDSAVYFCASISRGGTEAFFGQGTRLTVV.

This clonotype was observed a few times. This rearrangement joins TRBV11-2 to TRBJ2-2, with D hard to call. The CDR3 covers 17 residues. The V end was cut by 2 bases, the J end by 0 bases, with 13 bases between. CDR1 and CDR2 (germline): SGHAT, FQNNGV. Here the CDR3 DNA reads TGTGCCAGCAGCTTAAGGTTCCAGGACGCGAACACCGGGGAGCTGTTTTTT. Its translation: CASSLRFQDANTGELFF.

The CDR3 DNA reads TGCAGTGCTAGAGATCATGAGCGGGGGGACGCAGATACGCAGTATTTT. Its translation: CSARDHERGDADTQYF. V and J are TRBV20-1 and TRBJ2-3; 9 bases line up with TRBD2. The V segment lost 0 bases and the J segment 4 bases; nucleotides outside the gene matches: 8. The CDR3 extends over 16 amino acids. The V gene's germline CDR1 is DFQATT and CDR2 SNEGSKA (reference sequence).

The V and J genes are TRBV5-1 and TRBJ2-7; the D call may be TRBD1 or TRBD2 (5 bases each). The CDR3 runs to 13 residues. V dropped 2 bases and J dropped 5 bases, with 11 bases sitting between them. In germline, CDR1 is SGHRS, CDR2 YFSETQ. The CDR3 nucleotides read TGCGCCAGCAGCTTTGGGACGGTGGACGAGCAGTACTTC. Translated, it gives CASSFGTVDEQYF.

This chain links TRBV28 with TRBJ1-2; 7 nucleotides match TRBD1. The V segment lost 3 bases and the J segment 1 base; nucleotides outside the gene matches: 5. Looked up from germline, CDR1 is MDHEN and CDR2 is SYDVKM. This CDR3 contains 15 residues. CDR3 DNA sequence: TGTGCCAGCAGTTTGGGGGGACAGCGTAACTATGGCTACACCTTC. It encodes CASSLGGQRNYGYTF.